Each of the 3 T cell receptor beta chains below was sequenced from the same sample in a study of shared T cell receptors in the human thymus. The table came from immunoSEQ multiplex PCR; TCRdb's copy has only in-frame clones and leaves some out. Of about 660,000 clones listed, 80% to 90% are singletons. These sequences were also reported in another study, on human thymus T cells.

The sequencing sample was made of thymocytes. The receptors were sampled from a boy in the first two years of life with a congenital heart defect.

The J gene is TRBJ2-2, the V gene TRBV7-2, with D possibly TRBD1 on 5 matching bases. The germline V gene encodes CDR1 SGHTA and CDR2 FQGNSA. The CDR3 totals 15 residues. The V end was cut by 2 bases, the J end by 1 base, with 8 bases between. Here the CDR3 DNA reads TGTGCCAGCAGCTTAAGGGGCTTGAACACCGGGGAGCTGTTTTTT. Protein sequence: CASSLRGLNTGELFF.

The chain links TRBV5-1 to TRBJ2-3, with a weak D call TRBD1 (6 bases). Looked up from germline, CDR1 is SGHRS and CDR2 is YFSETQ. This CDR3 region has 16 residues. Trimming removed 0 bases at V and 5 bases at J, with 16 bases between. The CDR3 loop is CASSLVAWGPGDTQYF. The CDR3 DNA reads TGCGCCAGCAGCTTGGTAGCTTGGGGGCCCGGAGATACGCAGTATTTT.

The genes are TRBV14 and TRBJ2-5, with D maybe TRBD2 (7 bases). CDR1 and CDR2 from the germline V gene are SGHDN and FVKESK. Trimming removed 4 bases at V and 2 bases at J, with 26 bases between. The CDR3 runs to 19 residues. CDR3 DNA sequence: TGTGCCAGCAGCCCCTTCACGGGGCGGGGGCTGAACCTTCAAGAGACCCAGTACTTC. Its translation is CASSPFTGRGLNLQETQYF. The entire variable domain, with the rest obtained from reference TRBV14 and TRBJ2-5, is as follows: EAGVTQFPSHSVIEKGQTVTLRCDPISGHDNLYWYRRVMGKEIKFLLHFVKESKQDESGMPNNRFLAERTGGTYSTLKVQPAELEDSGVYFCASSPFTGRGLNLQETQYFGPGTRLLVL.